The clone carrying this TCR beta chain came up many times. This sample is part of a study of Graves' ophthalmopathy and Graves' hyperthyroidism. Transcripts of RNA were the source for amplifying TCR beta CDR3 regions. Following a first-round RT-PCR that used HTBI primers, a second-round multiplex PCR was carried out. Each CDR3 protein gets one entry after TCRdb re-called the multiplex PCR reads with MiXCR. Of 350,000 to 450,000 distinct CDR3 sequences listed, about 16% are singletons. The sequenced sample was peripheral blood. This TCR came from a woman under 30 with Graves' ophthalmopathy.

The CDR3 nucleotides read TGTGCCACCAGTGACAGTCATCAAGAGACCCAGTACTTC. Translation: CATSDSHQETQYF. The rearrangement links TRBV24-1 to TRBJ2-5; D is undetermined. V lost 4 bases and J lost 2, with 7 bases in between. The CDR3 length is 13 residues. Germline V gene data show CDR1 as KGHDR and CDR2 as SFDVKD.